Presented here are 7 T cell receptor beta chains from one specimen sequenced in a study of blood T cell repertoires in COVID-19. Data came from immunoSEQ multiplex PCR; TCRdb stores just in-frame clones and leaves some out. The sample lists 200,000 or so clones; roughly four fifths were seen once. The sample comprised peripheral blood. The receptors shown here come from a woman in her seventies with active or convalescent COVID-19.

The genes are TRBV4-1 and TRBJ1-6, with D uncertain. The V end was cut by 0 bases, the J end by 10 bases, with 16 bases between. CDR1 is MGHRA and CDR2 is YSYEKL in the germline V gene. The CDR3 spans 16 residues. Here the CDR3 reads CASSQDGPTISSPLHF. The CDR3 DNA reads TGCGCCAGCAGCCAAGATGGGCCTACAATCTCCTCACCCCTCCACTTT.

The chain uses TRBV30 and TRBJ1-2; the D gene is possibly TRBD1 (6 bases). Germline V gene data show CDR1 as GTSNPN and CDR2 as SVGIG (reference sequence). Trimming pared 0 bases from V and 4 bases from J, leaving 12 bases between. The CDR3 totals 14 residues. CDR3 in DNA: TGTGCCTGGAGTGTACAGGCAGGGGCCTATGGCTACACCTTC. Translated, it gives CAWSVQAGAYGYTF.

Written as DNA, the CDR3 is TGTGCCAGCAGCGTAGGATGGGGCGGAACCGGGGAGCTGTTTTTT. This sequence encodes CASSVGWGGTGELFF. The J gene is TRBJ2-2, the V gene TRBV9, with a possible D match to TRBD1 (5 bases). Germline lookup yields CDR1 SGDLS and CDR2 YYNGEE. The ends were cut back, 0 bases at V and 5 bases at J, with 11 bases in the middle. There are 15 residues in the CDR3.

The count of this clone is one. The CDR3 coding sequence is TGTGCCAGCAGTTTAGGGCTAGCTCTCACAGATACGCAGTATTTT. Amino acids: CASSLGLALTDTQYF. V and J are TRBV27 and TRBJ2-3, with D perhaps TRBD2 (5 bases). This CDR3 has 15 residues. V was clipped by 2 bases and J by 2 bases, with 11 bases between them. CDR1 is MNHEY, CDR2 SMNVEV, per germline (reference sequence).

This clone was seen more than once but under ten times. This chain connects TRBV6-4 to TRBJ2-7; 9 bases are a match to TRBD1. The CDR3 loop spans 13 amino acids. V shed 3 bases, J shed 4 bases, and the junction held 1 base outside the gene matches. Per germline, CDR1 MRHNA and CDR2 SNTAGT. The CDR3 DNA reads TGTGCCAGCAGTGAGGACAGGGGATACGAGCAGTACTTC. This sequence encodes CASSEDRGYEQYF.

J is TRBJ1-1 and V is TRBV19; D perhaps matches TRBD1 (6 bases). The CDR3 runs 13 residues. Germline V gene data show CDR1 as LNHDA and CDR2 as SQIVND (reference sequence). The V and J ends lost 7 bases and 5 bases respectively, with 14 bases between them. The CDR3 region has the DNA TGTGCCAGTACTCGAGGGGGTTGGACTGAAGCTTTCTTT. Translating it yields CASTRGGWTEAFF. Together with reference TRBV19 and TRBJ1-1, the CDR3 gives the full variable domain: DGGITQSPKYLFRKEGQNVTLSCEQNLNHDAMYWYRQDPGQGLRLIYYSQIVNDFQKGDIAEGYSVSREKKESFPLTVTSAQKNPTAFYLCASTRGGWTEAFFGQGTRLTVV.

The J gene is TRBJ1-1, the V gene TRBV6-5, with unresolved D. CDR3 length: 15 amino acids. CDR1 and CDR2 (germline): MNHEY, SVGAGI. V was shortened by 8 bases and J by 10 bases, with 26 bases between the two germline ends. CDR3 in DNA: TGTGCCAGCCGTTCTCCCGACTCAAATCACGCGGGAGCTTTCTTT. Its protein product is CASRSPDSNHAGAFF.